A single sample gave rise to the 27 T cell receptor beta chains below, sequenced in a study of OX40 agonist ivuxolimab in advanced cancers. Sequencing was performed with immunoSEQ multiplex PCR; in TCRdb, only in-frame clones are kept and a portion is missing. The sample holds some 33,000 clones, about nine tenths seen once. This specimen consisted of CD4+ or CD8+ T cells sorted from blood, obtained in a trial of the OX40 agonist ivuxolimab. These TCRs come from an adult with an advanced solid tumor such as melanoma, head and neck, liver or kidney cancer.

This clone has more than one count but fewer than ten. V usage is TRBV19 and J usage is TRBJ1-1; no definite D call. V was clipped by 6 bases and J by 1 base, with 6 bases between them. The CDR3 totals 12 residues. Germline loops: CDR1 LNHDA, CDR2 SQIVND (reference sequence). The CDR3 bases are TGTGCCAGTAGAGAGGGGAACACTGAAGCTTTCTTT. Protein: CASREGNTEAFF.

This chain uses TRBV7-2 with TRBJ1-6; no clear D. Trimming removed 5 bases from V and 11 bases from J, with 19 bases in between. This CDR3 spans 15 amino acids. Looked up from germline, CDR1 is SGHTA and CDR2 is FQGNSA. The CDR3 here is CASSARSSSEAPLHF. CDR3 DNA sequence: TGTGCCAGCAGCGCCAGGTCATCAAGCGAGGCACCCCTCCACTTT.

The genes are TRBV6-1 and TRBJ2-7, with TRBD1 identical over 12 bases. The CDR3 is made up of 14 amino acids. Unmatched junction bases numbered 2, after V lost 2 bases and J lost 6 bases. Germline loops: CDR1 MNHNS, CDR2 SASEGT. This chain's CDR3 is CASSELGQGAEQYF. Here the CDR3 DNA reads TGTGCCAGCAGTGAATTGGGACAGGGGGCCGAGCAGTACTTC.

This chain connects TRBV27 to TRBJ1-2, with 9 bases fitting TRBD1. Trimming removed 2 bases from V and 8 bases from J; junction bases left unmatched: 12. There are 16 residues in the CDR3. CDR1 is MNHEY and CDR2 is SMNVEV in the germline V gene (reference sequence). The CDR3 nucleotides are TGTGCCAGCAGTTTAATGTTCGGACAGGGGTCTTGGGGCTACACCTTC. It specifies CASSLMFGQGSWGYTF.

V gene TRBV7-9 combines with J gene TRBJ2-5; D is tentatively TRBD1 or TRBD2 (5 bases each). Germline V gene data show CDR1 as SEHNR and CDR2 as FQNEAQ (reference sequence). V shed 5 bases and J shed 0 bases, with 13 bases lying between them. The CDR3 is 15 amino acids. CDR3 DNA: TGTGCCAGCAGCGGGACGTTGGGGTACCAAGAGACCCAGTACTTC. Residues: CASSGTLGYQETQYF.

V usage is TRBV4-1 and J usage is TRBJ1-3; D gene unclear. V dropped 0 bases and J dropped 0 bases, with 12 bases sitting between them. The length of the CDR3 is 17 residues. Per the germline V gene, CDR1 is MGHRA and CDR2 is YSYEKL. CDR3 in amino acids: CASSQDRLVSSGNTIYF. For the CDR3, the DNA is TGCGCCAGCAGCCAAGATCGGCTGGTGAGCTCTGGAAACACCATATATTTT.

The rearrangement uses TRBV9 and TRBJ1-6; possible D gene TRBD1, 6 bases. Germline V gives CDR1 SGDLS, CDR2 YYNGEE. This CDR3 is 16 amino acids long. The V end lost 3 bases, the J end lost 1 base, and 11 bases lay between the germline ends. CDR3 DNA sequence: TGTGCCAGCAGCGATTCAGGGGTTTCCTATAATTCACCCCTCCACTTT. This encodes CASSDSGVSYNSPLHF. Filled out from reference TRBV9 and TRBJ1-6, the complete variable domain reads DSGVTQTPKHLITATGQRVTLRCSPRSGDLSVYWYQQSLDQGLQFLIQYYNGEERAKGNILERFSAQQFPDLHSELNLSSLELGDSALYFCASSDSGVSYNSPLHFGNGTRLTVT.

The V call is TRBV7-2, the J call TRBJ2-3; D is ambiguous. Germline V gene data show CDR1 as SGHTA and CDR2 as FQGNSA. CDR3 size: 12 residues. V was trimmed by 4 bases and J by 6 bases, leaving 8 bases between them. In DNA, the CDR3 is TGTGCCAGCAGCTCTTTGTTGGATACGCAGTATTTT. It codes for CASSSLLDTQYF.

The gene calls are TRBV13 and TRBJ2-3; TRBD1 might be the D (5 bases). From germline, CDR1 is PRHDT and CDR2 FYEKMQ (reference sequence). The CDR3 is 17 residues long. The V end was cut by 1 base, the J end by 0 bases, with 14 bases between. DNA for the CDR3: TGTGCCAGCAGCTTAGCTGAGTCCCCAGGGAGCACAGATACGCAGTATTTT. Translating it yields CASSLAESPGSTDTQYF.

V usage is TRBV29-1 and J usage is TRBJ2-1, with D possibly being TRBD1 (6 bases). CDR1 is SQVTM and CDR2 is ANQGSEA in the germline V gene. The CDR3 consists of 15 residues. V gave up 2 bases and J gave up 3 bases, with 14 bases separating them. For the CDR3, the DNA is TGCAGCGTTGAATACAAAGGGACATACTACAATGAGCAGTTCTTC. Its protein product is CSVEYKGTYYNEQFF.

This clone was seen a handful of times. This chain joins TRBV4-1 and TRBJ1-1; weak D call: TRBD1 (6 bases). CDR1 and CDR2 from the germline V gene are MGHRA and YSYEKL. This CDR3 is 15 amino acids long. Between the trimmed V and J ends, which lost 4 bases and 3 bases, there was a span of 15 bases. DNA for the CDR3: TGCGCCAGCAGCCTGAGTGGGGGCGGGGACACTGAAGCTTTCTTT. Translation gives CASSLSGGGDTEAFF.

This clone has a single count. The V gene is TRBV10-2, the J gene TRBJ2-1, with a tentative D call TRBD2 (6 bases). Germline lookup yields CDR1 WSHSY and CDR2 SAAADI. CDR3 size: 14 residues. V lost 10 bases and J lost 2, with 15 bases in between. CDR3 region: CATTWGVPYNEQFF. The CDR3 DNA is TGCGCCACCACCTGGGGGGTCCCCTACAATGAGCAGTTCTTC.

The chain links TRBV19 to TRBJ1-5, with a possible D match to TRBD1 (5 bases). Germline V gives CDR1 LNHDA, CDR2 SQIVND (reference sequence). The CDR3 runs to 13 residues. V was trimmed by 4 bases and J by 7 bases, leaving 11 bases between them. The CDR3 DNA is TGTGCCAGTAGTACGTGGGACGAACAGCCCCAGCATTTT. It codes for CASSTWDEQPQHF.

This clone was counted a single time. The genes are TRBV30 and TRBJ2-7; TRBD2 matches at 11 bases. The length of the CDR3 is 14 residues. Germline V gene lookup returns CDR1 GTSNPN and CDR2 SVGIG (reference sequence). The ends lost 4 bases at V and 4 bases at J; junction bases unmatched: 6. The CDR3 here is CAWTSGRTRYEQYF. The DNA for the CDR3 is TGTGCCTGGACTAGCGGGAGGACGCGGTACGAGCAGTACTTC.

The chain has TRBV4-1 and TRBJ2-7; the D is unclear. Trimming removed 4 bases at V and 1 base at J, with 8 bases between. This CDR3 contains 13 residues. Germline loops: CDR1 MGHRA, CDR2 YSYEKL. The CDR3 is CASSRVDSYEQYF. The CDR3 DNA reads as TGCGCCAGCAGCCGTGTGGATTCCTACGAGCAGTACTTC.

The chain links TRBV27 to TRBJ1-2, with D perhaps TRBD1 (5 bases). CDR1 is MNHEY, CDR2 SMNVEV, per germline (reference sequence). Trimming stripped 10 bases from V and 3 bases from J, with 15 bases between. CDR3 length equals 13 residues. The CDR3 DNA is TGTGCCACCGCCTCCGGGACCTACTATGGCTACACCTTC. It codes for CATASGTYYGYTF.

The chain uses TRBV11-2 and TRBJ2-5; TRBD1 matches 7 bases. The V gene end was trimmed by 3 bases and the J gene end by 0 bases; junction bases not matched to a gene: 1. This CDR3 is built from 14 residues. Per the germline V gene, CDR1 is SGHAT and CDR2 is FQNNGV. The CDR3 DNA reads as TGTGCCAGCAGCTTGGACAGGAACCAAGAGACCCAGTACTTC. Its protein is CASSLDRNQETQYF. The full variable domain, rest sourced from reference TRBV11-2 and TRBJ2-5, is EAGVAQSPRYKIIEKRQSVAFWCNPISGHATLYWYQQILGQGPKLLIQFQNNGVVDDSQLPKDRFSAERLKGVDSTLKIQPAKLEDSAVYLCASSLDRNQETQYFGPGTRLLVL.

This chain joins TRBV19 and TRBJ2-7, with 8 bases that match TRBD2. CDR1 LNHDA and CDR2 SQIVND come from the germline V gene (reference sequence). With V trimmed by 3 bases and J by 3 bases, 7 bases remained unmatched. CDR3 length equals 15 residues. CDR3 DNA sequence: TGTGCCAGTAGTATTGACGGGGGGGACGGCTACGAGCAGTACTTC. It yields the protein CASSIDGGDGYEQYF.

The CDR3 nucleotides are TGCGCCAGCAGCCCGGGACCGGAGGGGGTAAACACCATATATTTT. Amino acids: CASSPGPEGVNTIYF. The V and J genes are TRBV5-1 and TRBJ1-3; tentatively, D is TRBD1 (6 bases). Trimming removed 4 bases at V and 6 bases at J, with 17 bases between. Germline V lookup: CDR1 SGHRS, CDR2 YFSETQ. The CDR3 spans 15 residues.

V is TRBV2 and J is TRBJ2-7; TRBD2 matches 11 bases. This CDR3 has 15 amino acids. Germline CDR1 is SNHLY and CDR2 is FYNNEI. V was clipped by 2 bases and J by 2 bases; unmatched bases: 2. The CDR3 DNA sequence: TGTGCCAGCAGTGAACTAGCGGGGGGAACCTACGAGCAGTACTTC. Its translation: CASSELAGGTYEQYF.

The chain has TRBV9 and TRBJ2-2; D gene uncertain. This CDR3 contains 13 residues. Germline CDR1 is SGDLS and CDR2 is YYNGEE. V was pared by 5 bases and J by 4 bases, with 9 bases between. The CDR3 loop reads CASSWHSTGELFF. DNA for the CDR3: TGTGCCAGCAGTTGGCATAGCACCGGGGAGCTGTTTTTT.

V usage is TRBV28 and J usage is TRBJ2-1; possibly TRBD1 or TRBD2 for D (5 bases each). The CDR3 has 12 amino acids. V lost 5 bases, J lost 7 bases, and 9 bases lay in between. Germline V CDR1 and CDR2: MDHEN, SYDVKM. The CDR3 sequence: CASSGDLNEQFF. The CDR3 coding sequence is TGTGCCAGCAGTGGGGACCTGAATGAGCAGTTCTTC.

This clone was counted between two and nine times. The chain recombines TRBV5-1 with TRBJ2-1; the match to TRBD2 covers 8 bases. This CDR3 has 18 amino acids. Trimming took 0 bases from V and 6 from J; bases not matched to a gene: 14. CDR1 is SGHRS and CDR2 is YFSETQ in the germline V gene. Written as DNA, the CDR3 is TGCGCCAGCAGCTTGGCCGGCCTCTCCGGGAGGGCCGGCAATGAGCAGTTCTTC. Translated: CASSLAGLSGRAGNEQFF.

V is TRBV27 and J is TRBJ2-7, with TRBD2 as a possible D gene (6 bases). Germline CDR1 and CDR2: MNHEY and SMNVEV (reference sequence). Deletions cut 2 bases from V and 4 bases from J, with 12 bases between. The CDR3 is 14 residues long. CDR3 DNA sequence: TGTGCCAGCAGTTTACCGGGGGTGGGGTACGAGCAGTACTTC. This codes for CASSLPGVGYEQYF.

This chain joins TRBV2 and TRBJ1-1; TRBD1 aligns across 10 bases. Germline V CDR1 and CDR2: SNHLY, FYNNEI. Trimming at V came to 2 bases and at J to 3 bases, leaving 21 bases not matched to a gene. The CDR3 runs to 21 residues. The CDR3 reads CASSEFGSDNRDRGKDTEAFF. For the CDR3, the DNA is TGTGCCAGCAGTGAATTCGGTTCCGACAACCGGGACAGGGGTAAGGACACTGAAGCTTTCTTT.

This clone came up once. The gene calls are TRBV9 and TRBJ2-1, with D possibly being TRBD2 (5 bases). Per germline, CDR1 SGDLS and CDR2 YYNGEE. CDR3 size: 13 residues. V was clipped by 6 bases and J by 6 bases, with 13 bases between them. The CDR3 bases are TGTGCCAGCACCCGCGGGCTGGGCAATGAGCAGTTCTTC. Its protein is CASTRGLGNEQFF. The full variable domain, in which reference TRBV9 and TRBJ2-1 provide the parts outside the CDR3, is DSGVTQTPKHLITATGQRVTLRCSPRSGDLSVYWYQQSLDQGLQFLIQYYNGEERAKGNILERFSAQQFPDLHSELNLSSLELGDSALYFCASTRGLGNEQFFGPGTRLTVL.

V and J are TRBV7-9 and TRBJ2-2, with D perhaps TRBD1 or TRBD2 (5 bases each). Trimming pared 1 base from V and 7 bases from J, leaving 7 bases between. Per germline, CDR1 SEHNR and CDR2 FQNEAQ (reference sequence). The CDR3 has 13 amino acids. CDR3: CASSLGGDGELFF. CDR3 in DNA: TGTGCCAGCAGCTTAGGAGGGGACGGGGAGCTGTTTTTT.